One sample yielded the 20 T cell receptor beta chains listed below, sequenced in a study of identical twins. TCRdb recomputed calls from the 5' RACE reads with MiXCR, one row per CDR3 protein. The profile shows some 790,000 distinct CDR3 sequences, 15% to 20% of them singletons. This sample also belongs to another study, concerning T cells expressing NK-cell markers.

Sequencing input: PBMCs. These receptors came from a woman aged 18-29 years in good health.

This clonotype has only a few counts. The chain combines TRBV29-1 with TRBJ2-7; 7 bases are shared with TRBD1. After removal of 6 bases from V and 6 bases from J, the junction contained 5 bases not matched to a gene. Germline V gives CDR1 SQVTM, CDR2 ANQGSEA. The CDR3 spans 11 residues. The CDR3 sequence: CSVLDRAEQYF. CDR3 bases: TGCAGCGTCCTTGACAGGGCCGAGCAGTACTTC.

This clonotype was seen a few times. The chain uses TRBV11-2 and TRBJ2-1; D not resolved. CDR3 length: 14 amino acids. Trimming shortened V by 5 bases and J by 6 bases, and 14 bases separated the two germline ends. From germline, CDR1 is SGHAT and CDR2 FQNNGV. CDR3 region: CASSRLTSGNEQFF. CDR3 bases: TGTGCCAGCAGCCGACTCACGTCCGGCAATGAGCAGTTCTTC.

This clonotype was seen more than once but under ten times. This chain joins TRBV6-5 and TRBJ2-7, with unresolved D. This CDR3 has 14 amino acids. CDR1 MNHEY and CDR2 SVGAGI come from the germline V gene. Between the trimmed V and J ends, which lost 0 bases and 2 bases, there was a span of 8 bases. CDR3 in amino acids: CASSYSGQPYEQYF. As DNA, the CDR3 is TGTGCCAGCAGTTACTCTGGTCAACCCTACGAGCAGTACTTC.

The chain employs TRBV10-3 and TRBJ1-3; unclear D gene. The CDR3 spans 14 residues. Deletions cut 7 bases from V and 1 base from J, with 11 bases between. Germline values: CDR1 ENHRY, CDR2 SYGVKD. CDR3 loop: CAITSPSSGNTIYF. The CDR3 DNA follows: TGTGCCATCACCTCCCCCAGTTCTGGAAACACCATATATTTT.

The V call is TRBV10-3, the J call TRBJ1-5; the D gene is possibly TRBD1 (5 bases). The germline V gene encodes CDR1 ENHRY and CDR2 SYGVKD. Trimming took 7 bases from V and 3 from J, leaving 10 bases between them. This CDR3 region has 13 residues. DNA for the CDR3: TGTGCCATCAAGGGGAGTGACAATCAGCCCCAGCATTTT. Its translation is CAIKGSDNQPQHF.

This chain links TRBV5-1 with TRBJ2-5; D might be TRBD2 (5 bases). The CDR3 is 14 residues long. Deletions cut 3 bases from V and 4 bases from J, with 13 bases between. Germline assignment: CDR1 SGHRS and CDR2 YFSETQ. Written as DNA, the CDR3 is TGCGCCAGCAGCTCCACTAGAGGTGGAGAGACCCAGTACTTC. This translates into CASSSTRGGETQYF.

This clonotype showed up just a few times. The rearrangement joins TRBV29-1 to TRBJ2-5, with 7 bases matching TRBD2. The ends lost 6 bases at V and 5 bases at J; junction bases unmatched: 9. Germline V gene data show CDR1 as SQVTM and CDR2 as ANQGSEA. The CDR3 spans 13 residues. CDR3 residues: CSVDTSEGETQYF. The CDR3 bases are TGCAGCGTAGACACTAGCGAGGGGGAGACCCAGTACTTC.

This rearrangement joins TRBV20-1 to TRBJ2-1, with 7 bases identical to TRBD2. The CDR3 is 16 amino acids. The V gene end was trimmed by 5 bases and the J gene end by 0 bases; junction bases not matched to a gene: 10. Looked up from germline, CDR1 is DFQATT and CDR2 is SNEGSKA (reference sequence). This chain's CDR3 is CSAPQWGGTSYNEQFF. Written as DNA, the CDR3 is TGCAGTGCTCCCCAGTGGGGGGGAACCTCCTACAATGAGCAGTTCTTC.

The gene calls are TRBV3-1 and TRBJ1-2; D perhaps matches TRBD1 (6 bases). Germline CDR1 is LGHDT and CDR2 is YNNKEL (reference sequence). CDR3 length: 14 amino acids. The V gene lost 4 bases and the J gene lost 2 bases, with 11 bases spanning the gap. The CDR3 bases are TGTGCCAGCAGCCGGGGGCGCCAGAACTATGGCTACACCTTC. Its translation: CASSRGRQNYGYTF.

This clonotype was counted at least ten times. The chain joins TRBV4-2 to TRBJ2-1, with TRBD2 identical over 11 bases. The CDR3 spans 16 residues. Trimming cost V 0 bases and J 7 bases; bases outside gene matches: 5. From germline, CDR1 is LGHNA and CDR2 YNFKEQ. CDR3 sequence reads: CASSQDASGGFNEQFF. CDR3 nucleotides: TGTGCCAGCAGCCAAGATGCTAGCGGGGGGTTTAATGAGCAGTTCTTC.

This clonotype came up a few times. The chain has TRBV5-1 and TRBJ1-5; 7 positions match TRBD1. Losses at the gene ends were 3 bases for V and 6 bases for J; bases not matched to a gene: 9. The length of the CDR3 is 15 residues. Germline V lookup: CDR1 SGHRS, CDR2 YFSETQ. In DNA, the CDR3 is TGCGCCAGCAGCTGGGGCCCAGGGGGAGGTCAGCCCCAGCATTTT. It is translated as CASSWGPGGGQPQHF. Full variable domain (rest looked up from reference TRBV5-1 and TRBJ1-5): KAGVTQTPRYLIKTRGQQVTLSCSPISGHRSVSWYQQTPGQGLQFLFEYFSETQRNKGNFPGRFSGRQFSNSRSEMNVSTLELGDSALYLCASSWGPGGGQPQHFGDGTRLSIL.

Many counts were recorded for this clonotype. The V and J genes are TRBV20-1 and TRBJ1-4; D is unresolved. Looked up from germline, CDR1 is DFQATT and CDR2 is SNEGSKA (reference sequence). This CDR3 has 15 amino acids. V was shortened by 1 base and J by 8 bases, with 17 bases between the two germline ends. For the CDR3, the DNA is TGCAGTGCTAGAGCTTCTTCTAGAGAATGGGAAAAACTGTTTTTT. Its translation: CSARASSREWEKLFF.

This clonotype appeared a few times. The genes are TRBV20-1 and TRBJ2-5; a possible D gene is TRBD2 (6 bases). The V gene lost 0 bases and the J gene lost 4 bases, with 9 bases spanning the gap. CDR3 length: 13 residues. Germline CDR1 is DFQATT and CDR2 is SNEGSKA (reference sequence). DNA of the CDR3: TGCAGTGCTAGAGATGGTAGCGGAGAGACCCAGTACTTC. This translates into CSARDGSGETQYF.

The V gene is TRBV20-1, the J gene TRBJ1-2; D gene uncertain. Germline CDR1 reads DFQATT; CDR2 reads SNEGSKA (reference sequence). The CDR3 loop spans 13 amino acids. V was pared by 2 bases and J by 8 bases, with 15 bases between. DNA for the CDR3: TGCAGTGCTAGAATCCCCCCTGTCGGGGGCTACACCTTC. This codes for CSARIPPVGGYTF.

This clonotype showed up just a few times. The genes are TRBV11-2 and TRBJ2-7, with D perhaps given as TRBD1 or TRBD2 (5 bases each). V lost 1 base and J lost 0, with 16 bases in between. Per the germline V gene, CDR1 is SGHAT and CDR2 is FQNNGV. CDR3 length equals 17 residues. CDR3: CASSLGGRRASSYEQYF. As DNA, the CDR3 is TGTGCCAGCAGCTTAGGGGGACGCAGGGCCAGCTCCTACGAGCAGTACTTC.

This clonotype appeared many times. The gene calls are TRBV12-3 or TRBV12-4 and TRBJ2-7; TRBD2 agrees at 7 bases. The V segment lost 0 bases and the J segment 3 bases; nucleotides outside the gene matches: 2. The CDR3 has 14 amino acids. In nucleotides, the CDR3 is TGTGCCAGCAGTTTAGCTTCTAGCGGCTACGAGCAGTACTTC. Translation: CASSLASSGYEQYF.

The V gene is TRBV7-2, the J gene TRBJ1-2, with 12 bases lining up with TRBD1. The CDR3 totals 14 residues. The junction had 6 bases not matched to a gene; V was cut back by 1 base and J by 12 bases. Germline CDR1 reads SGHTA; CDR2 reads FQGNSA. CDR3 sequence (DNA): TGTGCCAGCAGCTTAGACGGGACAGGGGGCGACCACACCTTC. Its translation: CASSLDGTGGDHTF.

The chain combines TRBV28 with TRBJ2-1; a weak D match, TRBD2 (6 bases). The CDR3 length is 15 residues. CDR1 is MDHEN and CDR2 is SYDVKM in the germline V gene. The V and J ends lost 2 bases and 5 bases respectively, with 13 bases between them. The CDR3 coding sequence is TGTGCCAGCAGTTTAAGCGGGCCCGTCCACAATGAGCAGTTCTTC. This translates into CASSLSGPVHNEQFF.

This rearrangement joins TRBV12-3 or TRBV12-4 to TRBJ1-2, with D unclear. Trimming removed 3 bases at V and 8 bases at J, with 19 bases between. The CDR3 has 15 residues. This CDR3 is CASSFLVGDPEGYTF. The CDR3 DNA is TGTGCCAGCAGTTTTCTGGTCGGAGACCCAGAGGGCTACACCTTC.

This clonotype showed up many times. The chain combines TRBV6-1 with TRBJ2-1; 10 nucleotides line up with TRBD1. V was clipped by 5 bases and J by 7 bases; unmatched bases: 14. Germline CDR1 MNHNS, CDR2 SASEGT. The CDR3 is 17 amino acids. CDR3 loop: CASSQGRRDRGRNEQFF. Here the CDR3 DNA reads TGTGCCAGCAGTCAAGGAAGAAGGGACAGGGGCCGTAATGAGCAGTTCTTC.